These 15 T cell receptor beta chains originate from one sample sequenced in a study of long-term antiretroviral therapy in people with HIV. Researchers report immunoSEQ v3.0 was run at survey level. The repertoire was sequenced with immunoSEQ multiplex PCR; TCRdb's copy has only in-frame clones and lacks some. In the table there are some 11,000 clones, about 88% of which are singletons. Sequencing was performed on unsorted PBMCs, taken 7 to 7.5 years after starting antiretroviral therapy. The receptors were gathered from a man aged 45-65 years with HIV.

The CDR3 DNA sequence: TGTGCCAGTAGTATCCTAGCGGGGGACGAGCAGTACTTC. This sequence encodes CASSILAGDEQYF. V and J are TRBV19 and TRBJ2-7; 10 bases are shared with TRBD2. Germline V gives CDR1 LNHDA, CDR2 SQIVND (reference sequence). The CDR3 spans 13 residues. The junction had 1 base not matched to a gene; V was cut back by 3 bases and J by 5 bases.

The chain couples TRBV7-3 to TRBJ2-1; 10 bases are shared with TRBD2. This CDR3 has 16 residues. Germline CDR1 is SGHTA and CDR2 is FQGTGA. J lost 8 bases, V lost 5 bases, and 12 bases had no gene match. The CDR3 here is CASSPRTSGVVYEQFF. CDR3 sequence (DNA): TGTGCCAGCAGCCCGAGGACTAGCGGAGTAGTCTATGAGCAGTTCTTC.

The V gene is TRBV13, the J gene TRBJ1-3, with D uncertain. CDR1 is PRHDT, CDR2 FYEKMQ, per germline (reference sequence). This CDR3 has 13 amino acids. Trimming pared 6 bases from V and 0 bases from J, leaving 6 bases between. The CDR3 is CASSFGSGNTIYF. CDR3 nucleotides: TGTGCCAGCAGTTTCGGCTCTGGAAACACCATATATTTT.

The CDR3: CASSDGTGVFYEQYF. The CDR3 nucleotides are TGTGCCAGCAGTGACGGGACAGGTGTATTCTACGAGCAGTACTTC. This chain links TRBV6-1 with TRBJ2-7, with TRBD1 matching 8 bases. Germline CDR1 and CDR2: MNHNS and SASEGT. The CDR3 runs to 15 residues. The ends lost 3 bases at V and 3 bases at J; junction bases unmatched: 7.

This chain connects TRBV9 to TRBJ2-7; 8 nucleotides align to TRBD2. CDR3 length: 17 amino acids. The V and J ends lost 0 bases and 2 bases, in that order; junction bases with no gene match: 10. Germline loops: CDR1 SGDLS, CDR2 YYNGEE. This CDR3 is CASSVEEITGGTYEQYF. The CDR3 DNA sequence: TGTGCCAGCAGCGTAGAGGAAATAACGGGGGGGACCTACGAGCAGTACTTC.

V is TRBV6-8 and J is TRBJ2-1; D is unresolved. Trimming cost V 7 bases and J 4 bases, with 11 bases left between them. Germline V gives CDR1 MNHGY, CDR2 SAAAGT. The CDR3 contains 13 residues. CDR3 sequence: CASKKHCYNEQFF. The CDR3, as DNA: TGTGCCAGCAAGAAACACTGTTACAATGAGCAGTTCTTC.

The chain employs TRBV7-6 and TRBJ1-3, with unresolved D. Germline V gene data show CDR1 as SGHVS and CDR2 as FNYEAQ. Trimming left V 5 bases short and J 0 bases short, with 11 bases between. CDR3 length: 15 residues. CDR3 coding DNA: TGTGCCAGCAGCCCCACTGGGTCCTCTGGAAACACCATATATTTT. Translated: CASSPTGSSGNTIYF. The variable domain in full, completed from reference TRBV7-6 and TRBJ1-3, reads GAGVSQSPRYKVTKRGQDVALRCDPISGHVSLYWYRQALGQGPEFLTYFNYEAQQDKSGLPNDRFSAERPEGSISTLTIQRTEQRDSAMYRCASSPTGSSGNTIYFGEGSWLTVV.

This chain connects TRBV2 to TRBJ1-1; D gene ambiguous. V was trimmed by 2 bases and J by 1 base, leaving 11 bases between them. The CDR3 length is 15 residues. The V gene's germline CDR1 is SNHLY and CDR2 FYNNEI. CDR3 residues: CASSESTVGNTEAFF. CDR3 nucleotides: TGTGCCAGCAGTGAATCCACCGTGGGGAACACTGAAGCTTTCTTT.

The V and J genes are TRBV20-1 and TRBJ1-1; 7 nucleotides match TRBD1. The CDR3 is 11 amino acids. Germline CDR1 DFQATT, CDR2 SNEGSKA (reference sequence). V shed 6 bases and J 10 bases; nucleotides not matched to a gene: 8. The CDR3: CSAPTGMAAFF. In DNA, the CDR3 is TGCAGTGCGCCGACAGGGATGGCAGCTTTCTTT.

A few counts support this clone. The chain couples TRBV6-5 to TRBJ2-7; either TRBD1 or TRBD2 may fit D (5 bases each). V gave up 4 bases and J gave up 1 base, with 8 bases separating them. This CDR3 spans 13 amino acids. Germline lookup yields CDR1 MNHEY and CDR2 SVGAGI. CDR3 amino acids: CASSLGESYEQYF. The CDR3 bases are TGTGCCAGCAGTTTGGGGGAATCCTACGAGCAGTACTTC.

The chain combines TRBV5-8 with TRBJ2-1, with D tentatively TRBD2 (5 bases). From germline, CDR1 is SGHTS and CDR2 YDEGEE. The CDR3 sequence is 12 residues long. Trimming pared 2 bases from V and 7 bases from J, leaving 7 bases between. In nucleotides, the CDR3 is TGTGCCAGCAGCTTCACTAGGAATGAGCAGTTCTTC. This codes for CASSFTRNEQFF.

This clone was recorded a few times. An end of the junction differs from the germline gene, which may be a read error. V usage is TRBV15 and J usage is TRBJ2-1; 10 nucleotides agree with TRBD2. Germline values: CDR1 LNHNV, CDR2 YYDKDF (reference sequence). The CDR3 covers 15 residues. As DNA, the CDR3 is TGTGCCACCAGCGGAGAGCGGGGGGGCTTGAATGAGCAGTTCTTC. It encodes CATSGERGGLNEQFF.

The rearrangement joins TRBV18 to TRBJ1-5, with 9 bases that match TRBD1. Germline lookup yields CDR1 KGHSH and CDR2 LQKENI. The CDR3 runs 16 residues. V shed 3 bases and J 6 bases; nucleotides not matched to a gene: 9. The CDR3 DNA reads as TGTGCCAGCTCACCCATAGGACAGGGGAAGGGTCAGCCCCAGCATTTT. Its translation: CASSPIGQGKGQPQHF.

The chain combines TRBV7-9 with TRBJ1-5; D unclear. V lost 5 bases and J lost 5, with 16 bases in between. Germline CDR1 and CDR2: SEHNR and FQNEAQ (reference sequence). CDR3 size: 15 residues. CDR3 DNA: TGTGCCAGCAGCCAGGATTTGGGCCCCGATCAGCCCCAGCATTTT. It encodes CASSQDLGPDQPQHF.

This chain joins TRBV4-2 and TRBJ1-2, with D perhaps TRBD1 (6 bases). CDR1 is LGHNA and CDR2 is YNFKEQ in the germline V gene. Trimming took 1 base from V and 4 from J, leaving 7 bases between them. This CDR3 region has 13 residues. This CDR3 is CASSQVRGYGYTF. The DNA of the CDR3 is TGTGCCAGCAGCCAAGTCAGGGGCTATGGCTACACCTTC.